The clone carrying this T cell receptor (beta chain) was counted many times. Its antigen is unidentified. Other DNA sequences in this specimen translate into the identical CDR3. CD4+ cell separation produced CD45RA+ naive and CD45RA-negative memory subsets. The germline V gene encodes CDR1 MNHEY and CDR2 SMNVEV (reference sequence). The CDR3 has 14 amino acids. With V trimmed by 2 bases and J by 4 bases, 0 bases remained unmatched. The sample belongs to a study of shared clonotypes between healthy human individuals. Study-wide points: Rarefaction indicated that sorted-subset sequencing remained incomplete although depth was large. Larger estimated richness was generally recorded for naive subsets relative to memory subsets.

Method: immunoSEQ multiplex PCR; TCRdb's copy keeps in-frame clones and lacks some. The profile shows some 630,000 clones, more than 70% of them singletons. The material sequenced was memory CD4+ T cells sorted from blood. Regarding subset: CD45RA-negative fraction. The sequence was collected from a woman aged 25-40 years in good health. This sequence joins TRBV27 and TRBJ2-7; 12 bases are a match to TRBD2. CDR3 DNA sequence: TGTGCCAGCAGTTTAGGACTAGCGGGATACGAGCAGTACTTC. It translates to CASSLGLAGYEQYF.